The rows below give T cell receptor beta chains drawn from one sample of a study of blood T cell repertoires in COVID-19. Produced via immunoSEQ multiplex PCR; TCRdb's table is partial and in-frame only. The sample includes 75,000 to 100,000 clones, over 70% seen only once; the top ten take over 8.5%. Material: peripheral blood. Every receptor here comes from a woman over 75 with acute or convalescent COVID-19. The CDR3 runs from the conserved cysteine through the conserved F or W. Fields, in order: V gene, D gene, J gene, clone size, CDR3 DNA, CDR3 protein. D genes are given only for firm matches. Size tells how often a clone was seen (once, few, many) or the class of an expanded clone, and some rows leave it out.

TRBV28	TRBD1	TRBJ1-4	NA	TGTGCCAGCAGTTTCTCTGCCGGGACAGGGGTTGTCAAACTGTTTTTT	CASSFSAGTGVVKLFF
TRBV7-6	TRBD1	TRBJ1-2	NA	TGTGCCAGCAGCTTAGCCAGCGGACAGGGTAAAGAGGGCTACACCTTC	CASSLASGQGKEGYTF
TRBV7-2	TRBD1	TRBJ1-5	few	TGTGCCAGCAGCCGCGGACAGGACCAGCCCCAGCATTTT	CASSRGQDQPQHF
TRBV9	TRBD1	TRBJ1-4	NA	TGTGCCAGCAGCCCGGGACAGGGGGACGAAAAACTGTTTTTT	CASSPGQGDEKLFF
TRBV6-2/TRBV6-3	TRBD1	TRBJ1-5	NA	TGTGCCAGCAGTTACGGAGGGGGCGGCCAGCCCCAGCATTTT	CASSYGGGGQPQHF
TRBV9	TRBD1	TRBJ1-1	NA	TGTGCCAGCAGCGGCGGGACAGGGGTAAACACTGAAGCTTTCTTT	CASSGGTGVNTEAFF
TRBV4-3	NA	TRBJ1-1	NA	TGCGCCAGCAGCCAAGGCCCAGGGCGAACTGAAGCTTTCTTT	CASSQGPGRTEAFF
TRBV28	TRBD2	TRBJ2-5	NA	TGTGCCAGCAGTTCCCTAGGACTAGGTCCAGAGACCCAGTACTTC	CASSSLGLGPETQYF
TRBV5-6	NA	TRBJ1-5	NA	TGTGCCAGCAGCTTGGCGAGGGAGCTTAATCAGCCCCAGCATTTT	CASSLARELNQPQHF
TRBV28	NA	TRBJ1-1	NA	TGTGCCAGCAGACCAACCGGGTCCCTGGACACTGAAGCTTTCTTT	CASRPTGSLDTEAFF
TRBV2	NA	TRBJ1-1	NA	TGTGCCAGCAGTGAACAGGCGAACACTGAAGCTTTCTTT	CASSEQANTEAFF
TRBV5-6	NA	TRBJ1-2	NA	TGTGCCAGCAGCTTGGAAGGGGCAAGAATCTATGGCTACACCTTC	CASSLEGARIYGYTF
TRBV6-5	TRBD1	TRBJ1-2	NA	TGTGCCAGCAGAGGGCAGGGGGCGGGCTACACCTTC	CASRGQGAGYTF
TRBV28	NA	TRBJ2-5	NA	TGTGCCAGCAGCTTATCTTCAGGGAAAGGGACCCAGTACTTC	CASSLSSGKGTQYF